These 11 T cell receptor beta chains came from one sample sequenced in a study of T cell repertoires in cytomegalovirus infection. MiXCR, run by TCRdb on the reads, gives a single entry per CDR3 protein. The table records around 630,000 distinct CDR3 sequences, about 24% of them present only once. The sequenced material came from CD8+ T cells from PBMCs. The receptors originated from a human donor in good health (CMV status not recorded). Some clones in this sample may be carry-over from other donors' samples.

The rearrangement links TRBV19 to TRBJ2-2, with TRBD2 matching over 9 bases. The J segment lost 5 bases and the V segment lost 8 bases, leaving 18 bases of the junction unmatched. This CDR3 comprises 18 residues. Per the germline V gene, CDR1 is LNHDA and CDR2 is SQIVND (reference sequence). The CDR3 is CASRDQYSGGPRTGELFF. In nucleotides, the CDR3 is TGTGCCAGTCGCGATCAATATAGCGGGGGCCCGAGGACCGGGGAGCTGTTTTTT.

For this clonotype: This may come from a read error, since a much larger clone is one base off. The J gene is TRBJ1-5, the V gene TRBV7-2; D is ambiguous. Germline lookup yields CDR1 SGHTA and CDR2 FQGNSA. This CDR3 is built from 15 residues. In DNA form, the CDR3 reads TGTGGCAGCAGCCCGACATCACATAGCAATCAGCCCCAGCATTTT. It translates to CGSSPTSHSNQPQHF.

The CDR3 DNA reads TGTGCCAGCAGGACAGGGAGCGATTACACAGATACGCAGTATTTT. Translating gives CASRTGSDYTDTQYF. The V call is TRBV2, the J call TRBJ2-3, with 7 bases aligning to TRBD1. The CDR3 runs to 15 residues. CDR1 and CDR2 (germline): SNHLY, FYNNEI. Germline trimming cut 6 bases from V and 2 bases from J; bases unmatched to any gene: 8.

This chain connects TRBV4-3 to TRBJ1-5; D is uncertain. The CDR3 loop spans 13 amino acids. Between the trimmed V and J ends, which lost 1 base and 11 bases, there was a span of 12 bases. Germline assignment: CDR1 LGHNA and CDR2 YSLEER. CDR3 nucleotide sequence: TGCGCCAGCAGCCAAGTCAATGGCCAGTCCCAGCATTTT. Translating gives CASSQVNGQSQHF.

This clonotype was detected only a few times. The CDR3 DNA sequence: TGCGCCAGCAGTGATCCTACTAACTATGGCTACACCTTC. Its translation: CASSDPTNYGYTF. This chain links TRBV10-2 with TRBJ1-2; D gene uncertain. V shed 3 bases and J shed 0 bases, with 5 bases lying between them. The CDR3 consists of 13 residues. Germline-derived CDR1 and CDR2 are WSHSY and SAAADI.

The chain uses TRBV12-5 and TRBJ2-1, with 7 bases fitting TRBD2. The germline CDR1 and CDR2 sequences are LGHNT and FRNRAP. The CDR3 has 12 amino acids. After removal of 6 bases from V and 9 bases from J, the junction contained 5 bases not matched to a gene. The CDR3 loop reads CASGWGGGEQFF. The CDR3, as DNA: TGTGCTAGTGGCTGGGGGGGGGGTGAGCAGTTCTTC.

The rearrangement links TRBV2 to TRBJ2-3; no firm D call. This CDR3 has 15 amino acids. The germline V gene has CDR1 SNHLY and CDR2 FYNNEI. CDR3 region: CVSTDEALGTDTQYF. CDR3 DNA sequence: TGTGTCTCTACAGATGAGGCGCTGGGCACAGATACGCAGTATTTT.

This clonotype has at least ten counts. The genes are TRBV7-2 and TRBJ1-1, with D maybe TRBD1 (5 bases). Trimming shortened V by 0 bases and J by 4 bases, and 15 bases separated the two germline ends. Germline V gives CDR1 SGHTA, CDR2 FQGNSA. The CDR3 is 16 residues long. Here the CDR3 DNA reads TGTGCCAGCAGCTTAGCCACGGGGGGGTGGGGCACTGAAGCTTTCTTT. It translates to CASSLATGGWGTEAFF. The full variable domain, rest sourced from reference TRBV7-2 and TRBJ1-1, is GAGVSQSPSNKVTEKGKDVELRCDPISGHTALYWYRQSLGQGLEFLIYFQGNSAPDKSGLPSDRFSAERTGGSVSTLTIQRTQQEDSAVYLCASSLATGGWGTEAFFGQGTRLTVV.

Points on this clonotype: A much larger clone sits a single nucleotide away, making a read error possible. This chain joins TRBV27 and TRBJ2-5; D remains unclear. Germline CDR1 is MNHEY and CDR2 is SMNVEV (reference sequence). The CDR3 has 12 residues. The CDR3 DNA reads TGTGCCGGCAGTTTGAACCAAGAGACCCAGTACTTC. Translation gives CAGSLNQETQYF.

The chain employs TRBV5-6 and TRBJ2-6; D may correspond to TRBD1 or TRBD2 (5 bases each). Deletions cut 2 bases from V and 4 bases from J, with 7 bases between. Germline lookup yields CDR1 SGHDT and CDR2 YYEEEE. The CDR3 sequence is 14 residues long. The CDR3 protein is CASSFGTGANVLTF. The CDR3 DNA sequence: TGTGCCAGCAGCTTTGGGACCGGGGCCAACGTCCTGACTTTC.

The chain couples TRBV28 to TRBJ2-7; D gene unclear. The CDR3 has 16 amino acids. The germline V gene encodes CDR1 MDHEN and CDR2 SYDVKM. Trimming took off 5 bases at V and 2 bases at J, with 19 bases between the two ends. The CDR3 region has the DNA TGTGCCAGCAGTCGCTCGACTCCCGAGAGGACCTACGAGCAGTACGTC. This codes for CASSRSTPERTYEQYV.